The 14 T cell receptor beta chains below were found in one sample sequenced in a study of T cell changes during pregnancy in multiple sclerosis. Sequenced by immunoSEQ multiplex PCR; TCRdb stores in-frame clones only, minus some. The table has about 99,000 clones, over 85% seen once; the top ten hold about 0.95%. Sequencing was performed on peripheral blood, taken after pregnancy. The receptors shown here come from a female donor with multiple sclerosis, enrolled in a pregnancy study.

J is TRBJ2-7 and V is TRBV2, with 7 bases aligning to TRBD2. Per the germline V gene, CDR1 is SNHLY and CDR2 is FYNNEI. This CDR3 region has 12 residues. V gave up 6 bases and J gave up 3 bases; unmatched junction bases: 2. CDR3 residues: CASRGGVYEQYF. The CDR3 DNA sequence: TGTGCCAGCAGGGGGGGGGTCTACGAGCAGTACTTC.

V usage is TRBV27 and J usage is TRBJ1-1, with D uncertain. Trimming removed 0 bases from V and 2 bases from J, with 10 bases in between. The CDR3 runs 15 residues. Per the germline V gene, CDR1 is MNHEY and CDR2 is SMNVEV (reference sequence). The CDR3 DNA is TGTGCCAGCAGTTTATCCGGCGGTCTAAACACTGAAGCTTTCTTT. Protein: CASSLSGGLNTEAFF.

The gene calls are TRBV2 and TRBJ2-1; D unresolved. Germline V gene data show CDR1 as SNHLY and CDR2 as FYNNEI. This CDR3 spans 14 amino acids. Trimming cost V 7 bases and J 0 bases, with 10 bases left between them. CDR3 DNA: TGTGCCAGCACCCTAGGTTACTCCTACAATGAGCAGTTCTTC. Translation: CASTLGYSYNEQFF.

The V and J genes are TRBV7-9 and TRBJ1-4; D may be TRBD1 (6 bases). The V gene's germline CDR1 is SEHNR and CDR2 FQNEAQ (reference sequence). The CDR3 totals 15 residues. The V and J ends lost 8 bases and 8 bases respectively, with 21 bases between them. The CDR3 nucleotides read TGTGCCAGCCGGGGGGGCCGGGGCGTAAGAGAAAAACTGTTTTTT. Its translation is CASRGGRGVREKLFF.

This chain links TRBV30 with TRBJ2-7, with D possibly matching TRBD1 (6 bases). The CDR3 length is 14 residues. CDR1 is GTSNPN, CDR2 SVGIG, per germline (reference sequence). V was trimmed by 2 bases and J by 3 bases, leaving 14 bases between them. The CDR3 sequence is CAWSITGLFYEQYF. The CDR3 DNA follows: TGTGCCTGGAGTATAACAGGGTTGTTCTACGAGCAGTACTTC.

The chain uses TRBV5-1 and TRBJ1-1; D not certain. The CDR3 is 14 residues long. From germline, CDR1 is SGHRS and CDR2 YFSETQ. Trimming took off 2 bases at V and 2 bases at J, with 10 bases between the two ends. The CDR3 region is CASSFSTPNTEAFF. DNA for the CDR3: TGCGCCAGCAGCTTTTCTACGCCAAACACTGAAGCTTTCTTT.

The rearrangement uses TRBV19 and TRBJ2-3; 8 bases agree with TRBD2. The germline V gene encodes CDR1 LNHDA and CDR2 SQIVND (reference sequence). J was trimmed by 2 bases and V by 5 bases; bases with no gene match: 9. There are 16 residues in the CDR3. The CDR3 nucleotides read TGTGCCAGTAGTTTGGGGGGCGGGAGGCTCACAGATACGCAGTATTTT. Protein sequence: CASSLGGGRLTDTQYF.

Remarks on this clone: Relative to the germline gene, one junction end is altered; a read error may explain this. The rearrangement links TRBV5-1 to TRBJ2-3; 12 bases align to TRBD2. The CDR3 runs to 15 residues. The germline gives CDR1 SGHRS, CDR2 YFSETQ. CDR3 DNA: TGCGCCAGCAGGTTGGGACTAGCGGGTTCAGATACGCAGTATTTT. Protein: CASRLGLAGSDTQYF.

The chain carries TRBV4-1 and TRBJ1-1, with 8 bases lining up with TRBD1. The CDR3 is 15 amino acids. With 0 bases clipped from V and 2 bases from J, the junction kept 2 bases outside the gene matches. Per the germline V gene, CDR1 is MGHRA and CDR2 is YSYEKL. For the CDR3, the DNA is TGCGCCAGCAGCCAAGATGCAGGGGGCAACACTGAAGCTTTCTTT. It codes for CASSQDAGGNTEAFF.

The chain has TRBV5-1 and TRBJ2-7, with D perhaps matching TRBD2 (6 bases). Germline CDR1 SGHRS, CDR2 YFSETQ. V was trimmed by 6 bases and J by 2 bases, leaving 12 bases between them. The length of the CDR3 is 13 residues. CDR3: CASIRAGTYEQYF. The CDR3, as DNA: TGCGCCAGCATTCGGGCGGGAACCTACGAGCAGTACTTC.

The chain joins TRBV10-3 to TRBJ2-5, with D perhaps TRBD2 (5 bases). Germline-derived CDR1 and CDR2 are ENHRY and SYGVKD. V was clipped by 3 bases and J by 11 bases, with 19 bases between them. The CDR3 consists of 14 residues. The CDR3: CAISDGSPGLEQYF. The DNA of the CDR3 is TGTGCCATCAGTGACGGCTCCCCGGGGTTGGAGCAGTACTTC.

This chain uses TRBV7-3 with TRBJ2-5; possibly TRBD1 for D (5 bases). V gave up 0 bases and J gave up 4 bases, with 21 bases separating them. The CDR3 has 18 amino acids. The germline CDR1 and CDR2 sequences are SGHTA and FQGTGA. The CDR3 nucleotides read TGTGCCAGCAGCTTAACGAGTCAAGGTGGTAGAAGGGGAGAGACCCAGTACTTC. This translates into CASSLTSQGGRRGETQYF.

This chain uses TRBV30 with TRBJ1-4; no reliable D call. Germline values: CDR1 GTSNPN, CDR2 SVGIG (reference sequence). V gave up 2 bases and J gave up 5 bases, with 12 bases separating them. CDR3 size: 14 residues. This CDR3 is CAWSPFSRNEKLFF. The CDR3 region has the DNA TGTGCCTGGAGTCCGTTCTCTAGAAATGAAAAACTGTTTTTT.

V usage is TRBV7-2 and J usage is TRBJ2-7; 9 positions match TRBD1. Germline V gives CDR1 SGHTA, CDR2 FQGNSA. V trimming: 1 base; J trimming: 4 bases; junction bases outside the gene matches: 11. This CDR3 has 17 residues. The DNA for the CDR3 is TGTGCCAGCAGCTTAGTGGCACAGGGGGCTCTCGTGTACGAGCAGTACTTC. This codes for CASSLVAQGALVYEQYF.